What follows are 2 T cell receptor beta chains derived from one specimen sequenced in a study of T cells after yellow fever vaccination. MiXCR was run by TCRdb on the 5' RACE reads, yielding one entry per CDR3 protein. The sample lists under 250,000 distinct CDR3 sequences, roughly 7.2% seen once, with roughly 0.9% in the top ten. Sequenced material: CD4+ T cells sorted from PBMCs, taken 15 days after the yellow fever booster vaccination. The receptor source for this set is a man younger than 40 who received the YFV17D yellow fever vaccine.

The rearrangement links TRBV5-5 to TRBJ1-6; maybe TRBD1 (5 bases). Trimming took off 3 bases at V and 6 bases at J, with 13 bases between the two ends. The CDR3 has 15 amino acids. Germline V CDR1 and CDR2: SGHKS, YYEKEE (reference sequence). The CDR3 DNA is TGTGCCAGCAGCTCCGTGGGGCAGCGTAATTCACCCCTCCACTTT. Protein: CASSSVGQRNSPLHF.

DNA of the CDR3: TGCGCCAGCAGCCCCCTCGGACTAGCGGGAGTTGGAGATACGCAGTATTTT. It translates to CASSPLGLAGVGDTQYF. V gene TRBV4-3 combines with J gene TRBJ2-3, with TRBD2 matching 13 bases. Germline-derived CDR1 and CDR2 are LGHNA and YSLEER. Losses at the gene ends were 4 bases for V and 5 bases for J; bases not matched to a gene: 9. This CDR3 comprises 17 residues.